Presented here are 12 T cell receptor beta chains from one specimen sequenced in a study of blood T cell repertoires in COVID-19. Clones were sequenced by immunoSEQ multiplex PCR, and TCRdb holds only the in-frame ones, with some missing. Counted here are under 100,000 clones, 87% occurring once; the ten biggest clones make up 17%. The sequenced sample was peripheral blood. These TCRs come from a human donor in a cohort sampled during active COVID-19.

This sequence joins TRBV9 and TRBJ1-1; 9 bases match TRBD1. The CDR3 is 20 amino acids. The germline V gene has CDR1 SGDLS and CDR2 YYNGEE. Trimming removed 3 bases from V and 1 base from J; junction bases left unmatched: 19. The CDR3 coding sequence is TGTGCCAGCAGCGACCGGGACAGGGTCGATTTCTTGTTGGGGAACACTGAAGCTTTCTTT. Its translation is CASSDRDRVDFLLGNTEAFF.

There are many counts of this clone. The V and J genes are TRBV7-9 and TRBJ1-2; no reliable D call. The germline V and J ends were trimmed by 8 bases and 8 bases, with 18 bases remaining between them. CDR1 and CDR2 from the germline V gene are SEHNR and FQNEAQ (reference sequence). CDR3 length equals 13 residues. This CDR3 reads CASGPGRAWGYTF. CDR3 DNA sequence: TGTGCCAGCGGTCCTGGGAGGGCGTGGGGCTACACCTTC.

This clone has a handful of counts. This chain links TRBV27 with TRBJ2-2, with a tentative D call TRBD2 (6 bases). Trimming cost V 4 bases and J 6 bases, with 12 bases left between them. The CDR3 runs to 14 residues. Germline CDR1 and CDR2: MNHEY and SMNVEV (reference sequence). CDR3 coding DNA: TGTGCCAGCAGTTCCTTCGGGGGTGCCGGGGAGCTGTTTTTT. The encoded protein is CASSSFGGAGELFF.

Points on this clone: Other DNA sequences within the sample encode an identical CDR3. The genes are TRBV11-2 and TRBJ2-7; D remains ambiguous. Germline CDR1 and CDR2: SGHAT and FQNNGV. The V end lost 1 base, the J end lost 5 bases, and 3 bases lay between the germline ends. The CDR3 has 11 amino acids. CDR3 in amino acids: CASSLADEQYF. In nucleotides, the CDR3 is TGTGCCAGCAGCTTAGCCGACGAGCAGTACTTC.

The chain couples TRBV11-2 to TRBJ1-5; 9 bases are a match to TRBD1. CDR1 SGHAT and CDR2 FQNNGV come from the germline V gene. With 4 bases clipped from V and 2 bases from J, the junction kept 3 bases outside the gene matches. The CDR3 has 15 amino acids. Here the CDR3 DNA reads TGTGCCAGCAGCTCGGGACAGGGCGGCAATCAGCCCCAGCATTTT. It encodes CASSSGQGGNQPQHF. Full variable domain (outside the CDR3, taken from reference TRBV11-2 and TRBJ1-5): EAGVAQSPRYKIIEKRQSVAFWCNPISGHATLYWYQQILGQGPKLLIQFQNNGVVDDSQLPKDRFSAERLKGVDSTLKIQPAKLEDSAVYLCASSSGQGGNQPQHFGDGTRLSIL.

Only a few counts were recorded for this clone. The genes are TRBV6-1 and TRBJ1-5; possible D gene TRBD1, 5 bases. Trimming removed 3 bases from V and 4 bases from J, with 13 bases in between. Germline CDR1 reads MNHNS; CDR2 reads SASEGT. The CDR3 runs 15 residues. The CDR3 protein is CASSDWGGRNQPQHF. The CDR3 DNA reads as TGTGCCAGCAGTGATTGGGGGGGAAGGAATCAGCCCCAGCATTTT.

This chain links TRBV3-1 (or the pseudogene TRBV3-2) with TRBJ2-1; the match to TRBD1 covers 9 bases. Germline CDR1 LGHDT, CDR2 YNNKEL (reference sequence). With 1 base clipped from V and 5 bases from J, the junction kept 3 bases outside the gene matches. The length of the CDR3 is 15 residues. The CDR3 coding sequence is TGTGCCAGCAGCCAAGCCGGGACAGGGAACAATGAGCAGTTCTTC. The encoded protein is CASSQAGTGNNEQFF.

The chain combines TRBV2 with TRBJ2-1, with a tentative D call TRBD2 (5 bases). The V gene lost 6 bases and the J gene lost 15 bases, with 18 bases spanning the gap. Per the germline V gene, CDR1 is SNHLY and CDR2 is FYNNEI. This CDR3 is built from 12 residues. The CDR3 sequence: CASRGEAQAGFF. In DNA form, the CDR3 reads TGTGCCAGCAGGGGAGAGGCCCAAGCTGGGTTCTTC.

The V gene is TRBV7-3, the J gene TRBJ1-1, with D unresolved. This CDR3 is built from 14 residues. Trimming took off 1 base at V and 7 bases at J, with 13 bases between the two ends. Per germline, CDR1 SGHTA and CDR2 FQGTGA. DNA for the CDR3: TGTGCCAGCAGCTTAAGTCCCCGCACAGTTGAAGCTTTCTTT. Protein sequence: CASSLSPRTVEAFF.

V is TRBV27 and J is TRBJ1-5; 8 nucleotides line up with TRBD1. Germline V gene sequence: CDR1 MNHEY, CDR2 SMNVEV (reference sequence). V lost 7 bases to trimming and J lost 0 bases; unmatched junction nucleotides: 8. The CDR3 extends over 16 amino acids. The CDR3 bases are TGTGCCAGCATCCCGGGACAGGAGTATAGCAATCAGCCCCAGCATTTT. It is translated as CASIPGQEYSNQPQHF.

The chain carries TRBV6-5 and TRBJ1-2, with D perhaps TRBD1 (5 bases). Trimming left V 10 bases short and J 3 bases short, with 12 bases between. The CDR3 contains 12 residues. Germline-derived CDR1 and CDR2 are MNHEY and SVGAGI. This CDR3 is CATGPLYYGYTF. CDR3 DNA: TGTGCCACAGGGCCGCTTTACTATGGCTACACCTTC.

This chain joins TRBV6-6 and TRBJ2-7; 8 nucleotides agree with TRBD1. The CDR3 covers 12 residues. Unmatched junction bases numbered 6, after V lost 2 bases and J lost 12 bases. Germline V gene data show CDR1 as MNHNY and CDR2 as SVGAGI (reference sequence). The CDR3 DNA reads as TGTGCCAGCAGTTACCCGGGACAGGAGTCGTACTTC. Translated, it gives CASSYPGQESYF.